These 5 T cell receptor beta chains originate from one sample sequenced in a study of T cell responses to AZD1222 COVID-19 vaccine. Repertoires were generated with immunoSEQ multiplex PCR, while TCRdb's copy carries only in-frame clones and drops some. The data show 150,000 to 180,000 clones, 70% to 90% seen once. The source material was peripheral blood, sampled after recovery from COVID-19. The receptors derive from an adult who had recovered from COVID-19.

In its sample, this clone was seen once. The chain links TRBV6-2 or TRBV6-3 to TRBJ1-5; D is perhaps TRBD1 (6 bases). The germline V gene has CDR1 MNHEY and CDR2 SVGEGT. This CDR3 is built from 19 residues. The V end was cut by 0 bases, the J end by 1 base, with 19 bases between. CDR3 region: CASSYSFGGTGPSNQPQHF. Written as DNA, the CDR3 is TGTGCCAGCAGTTACTCTTTTGGGGGAACAGGGCCGAGCAATCAGCCCCAGCATTTT.

V gene TRBV15 combines with J gene TRBJ2-7; D is uncertain. The CDR3 loop spans 15 amino acids. V was trimmed by 1 base and J by 2 bases, leaving 12 bases between them. Germline V gene sequence: CDR1 LNHNV, CDR2 YYDKDF (reference sequence). CDR3 loop: CATSRGRKTTYEQYF. DNA of the CDR3: TGTGCCACCAGCAGAGGACGGAAGACCACCTACGAGCAGTACTTC.

The chain uses TRBV11-3 and TRBJ2-3, with TRBD2 matching 9 bases. The CDR3 has 16 residues. From germline, CDR1 is SGHNT and CDR2 YENEEA. V shed 0 bases, J shed 4 bases, and the junction held 5 bases outside the gene matches. CDR3 sequence (DNA): TGTGCCAGCAGCTTAGACTGGACTAGCGAAGCAGATACGCAGTATTTT. Protein: CASSLDWTSEADTQYF.

The chain combines TRBV6-5 with TRBJ1-2; 7 nucleotides agree with TRBD1. The germline CDR1 and CDR2 sequences are MNHEY and SVGAGI. V lost 0 bases, J lost 9 bases, and 7 bases stayed unmatched. This CDR3 has 14 residues. This CDR3 reads CASSYSSGGGRYTF. CDR3 nucleotides: TGTGCCAGCAGTTACTCGTCAGGGGGTGGACGCTACACCTTC.

This chain uses TRBV7-3 with TRBJ2-1, with 8 bases that match TRBD2. J was trimmed by 14 bases and V by 2 bases; bases with no gene match: 14. Germline lookup yields CDR1 SGHTA and CDR2 FQGTGA. The CDR3 has 15 residues. The CDR3 DNA reads as TGTGCCAGCAGCTTACAGGCGGGAGGCGCCCTCCCAAAGTTCTTC. Its translation: CASSLQAGGALPKFF.